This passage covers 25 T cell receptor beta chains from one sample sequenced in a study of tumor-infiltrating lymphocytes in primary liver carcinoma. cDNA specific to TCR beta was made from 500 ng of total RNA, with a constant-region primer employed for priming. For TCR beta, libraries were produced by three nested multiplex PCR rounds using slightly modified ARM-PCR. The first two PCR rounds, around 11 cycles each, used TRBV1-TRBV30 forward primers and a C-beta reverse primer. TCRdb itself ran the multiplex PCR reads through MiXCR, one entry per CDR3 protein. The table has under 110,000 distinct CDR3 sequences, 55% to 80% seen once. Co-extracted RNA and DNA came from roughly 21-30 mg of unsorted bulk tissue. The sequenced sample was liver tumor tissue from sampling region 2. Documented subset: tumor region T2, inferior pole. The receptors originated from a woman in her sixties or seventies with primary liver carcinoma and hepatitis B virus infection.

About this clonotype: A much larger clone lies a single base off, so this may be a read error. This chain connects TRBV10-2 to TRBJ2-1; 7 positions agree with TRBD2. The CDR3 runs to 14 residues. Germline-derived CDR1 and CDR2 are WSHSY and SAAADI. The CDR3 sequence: CASSGLAEYNEQSF. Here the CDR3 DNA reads TGCGCCAGCAGTGGCCTAGCGGAATACAATGAGCAGTCCTTC.

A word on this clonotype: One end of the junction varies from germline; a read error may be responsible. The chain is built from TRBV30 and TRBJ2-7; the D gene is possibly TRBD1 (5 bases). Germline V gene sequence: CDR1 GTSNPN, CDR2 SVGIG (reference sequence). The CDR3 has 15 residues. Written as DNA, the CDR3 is TGTGCCTGGAGTGCACCCACAGGTCGGCTAAACGAACAGTACTTC. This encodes CAWSAPTGRLNEQYF.

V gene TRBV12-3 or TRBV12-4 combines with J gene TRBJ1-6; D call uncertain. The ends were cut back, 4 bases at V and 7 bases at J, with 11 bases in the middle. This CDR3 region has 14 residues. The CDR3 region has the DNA TGTGCCAGCAGTTCACTTGAGCAGAATTCACCCCTCCACTTT. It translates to CASSSLEQNSPLHF.

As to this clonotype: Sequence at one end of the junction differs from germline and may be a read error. The CDR3 is CASSFRQEAHDQYF. For the CDR3, the DNA is TGTGCCAGCAGCTTTCGGCAGGAAGCCCACGACCAGTACTTC. The chain couples TRBV5-6 to TRBJ2-7; no firm D call. In germline, CDR1 is SGHDT, CDR2 YYEEEE. This CDR3 has 14 residues. Supplemented by reference TRBV5-6 and TRBJ2-7, the full variable domain reads DAGVTQSPTHLIKTRGQQVTLRCSPKSGHDTVSWYQQALGQGPQFIFQYYEEEERQRGNFPDRFSGHQFPNYSSELNVNALLLGDSALYLCASSFRQEAHDQYFGPGTRLTVT.

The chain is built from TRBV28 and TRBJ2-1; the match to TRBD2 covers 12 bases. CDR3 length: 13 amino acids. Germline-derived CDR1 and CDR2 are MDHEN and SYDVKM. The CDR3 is CTSVTSGSGEQFF. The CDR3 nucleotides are TGTACGAGCGTGACTAGCGGGAGCGGTGAGCAGTTCTTC.

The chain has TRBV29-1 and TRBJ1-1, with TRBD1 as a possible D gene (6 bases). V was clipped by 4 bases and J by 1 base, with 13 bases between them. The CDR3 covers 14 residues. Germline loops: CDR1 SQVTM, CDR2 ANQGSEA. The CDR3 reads CSVVSGQANTEAFF. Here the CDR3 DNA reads TGCAGCGTTGTGTCGGGACAAGCGAACACTGAAGCTTTCTTT.

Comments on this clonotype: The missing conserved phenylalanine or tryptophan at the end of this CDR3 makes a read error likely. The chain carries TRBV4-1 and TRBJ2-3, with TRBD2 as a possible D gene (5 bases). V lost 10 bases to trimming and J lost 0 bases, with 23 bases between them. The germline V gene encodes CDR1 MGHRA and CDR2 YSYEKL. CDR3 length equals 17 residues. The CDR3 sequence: CANCQGLPGTSTDTQYY. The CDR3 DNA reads TGCGCCAACTGCCAAGGTTTGCCGGGAACTAGCACAGATACGCAGTATTAT.

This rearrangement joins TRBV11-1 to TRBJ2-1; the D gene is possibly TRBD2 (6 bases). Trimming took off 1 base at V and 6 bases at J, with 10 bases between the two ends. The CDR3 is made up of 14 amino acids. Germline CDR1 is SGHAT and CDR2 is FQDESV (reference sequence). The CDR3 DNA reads TGTGCCAGCAGCTTAGGGCCAGCGGGCAATGAGCAGTTCTTC. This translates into CASSLGPAGNEQFF.

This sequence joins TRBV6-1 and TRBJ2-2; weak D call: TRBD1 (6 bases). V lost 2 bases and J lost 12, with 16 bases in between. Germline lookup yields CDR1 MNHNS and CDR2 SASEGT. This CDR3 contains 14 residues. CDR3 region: CASSELLLRGKLFF. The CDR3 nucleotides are TGTGCCAGCAGTGAATTGCTCTTGAGGGGGAAGCTGTTTTTT.

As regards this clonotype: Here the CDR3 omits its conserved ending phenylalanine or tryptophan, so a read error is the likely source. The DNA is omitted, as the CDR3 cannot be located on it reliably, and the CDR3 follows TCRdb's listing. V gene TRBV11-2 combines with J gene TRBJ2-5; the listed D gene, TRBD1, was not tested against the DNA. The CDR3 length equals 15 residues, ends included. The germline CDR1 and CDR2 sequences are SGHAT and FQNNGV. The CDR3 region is CANSFWGTPQEAKYS.

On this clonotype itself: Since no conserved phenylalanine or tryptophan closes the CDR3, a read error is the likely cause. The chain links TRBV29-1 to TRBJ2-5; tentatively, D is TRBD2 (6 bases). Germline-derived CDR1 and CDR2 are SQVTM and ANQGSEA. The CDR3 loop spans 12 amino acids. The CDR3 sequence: CNVLGGQETQYI. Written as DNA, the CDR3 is TGCAACGTTTTGGGAGGCCAAGAGACCCAGTACATC.

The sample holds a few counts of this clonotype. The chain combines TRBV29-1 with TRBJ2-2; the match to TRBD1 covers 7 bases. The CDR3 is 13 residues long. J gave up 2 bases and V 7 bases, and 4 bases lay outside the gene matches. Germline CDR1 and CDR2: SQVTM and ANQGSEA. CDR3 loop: CSAWTGNTGELFF. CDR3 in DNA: TGCAGCGCATGGACAGGCAACACCGGGGAGCTGTTTTTT.

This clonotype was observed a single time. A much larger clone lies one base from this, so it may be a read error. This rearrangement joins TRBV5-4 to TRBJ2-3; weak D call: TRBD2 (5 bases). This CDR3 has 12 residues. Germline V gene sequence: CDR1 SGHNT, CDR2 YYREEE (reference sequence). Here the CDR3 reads CASGRGTVTQYF. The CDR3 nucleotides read TGTGCCAGCGGGAGAGGAACAGTTACGCAGTATTTT.

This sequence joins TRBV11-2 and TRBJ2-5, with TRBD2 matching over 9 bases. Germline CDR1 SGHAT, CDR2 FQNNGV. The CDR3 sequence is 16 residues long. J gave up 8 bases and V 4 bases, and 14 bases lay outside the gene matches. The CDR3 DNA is TGTGCCAGCAGCTACTCTCGTGATAGCGGGAGAGACACCCAGTACTTC. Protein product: CASSYSRDSGRDTQYF.

The CDR3 sequence is CSVDSGVANSYEQYF. The CDR3 coding sequence is TGCAGCGTTGATAGTGGAGTGGCTAACTCCTACGAGCAGTACTTC. J is TRBJ2-7 and V is TRBV29-1; D not certain. This CDR3 has 15 residues. The germline CDR1 and CDR2 sequences are SQVTM and ANQGSEA. The V and J ends lost 3 bases and 0 bases respectively, with 15 bases between them.

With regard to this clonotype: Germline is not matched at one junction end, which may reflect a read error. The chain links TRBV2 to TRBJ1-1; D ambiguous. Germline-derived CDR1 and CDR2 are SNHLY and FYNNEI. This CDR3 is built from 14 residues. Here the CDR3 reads CANSEASKNTEAFF. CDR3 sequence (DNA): TGTGCCAACAGTGAAGCCTCCAAGAACACTGAAGCTTTCTTC.

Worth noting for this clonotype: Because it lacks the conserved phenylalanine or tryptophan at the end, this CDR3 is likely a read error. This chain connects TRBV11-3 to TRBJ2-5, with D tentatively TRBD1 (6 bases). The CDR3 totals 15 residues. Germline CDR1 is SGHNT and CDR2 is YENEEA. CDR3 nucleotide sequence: TGTGCCAGCAGTAAGTGGGACAACTATCAAGAGGCCCAGTACTAC. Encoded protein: CASSKWDNYQEAQYY.

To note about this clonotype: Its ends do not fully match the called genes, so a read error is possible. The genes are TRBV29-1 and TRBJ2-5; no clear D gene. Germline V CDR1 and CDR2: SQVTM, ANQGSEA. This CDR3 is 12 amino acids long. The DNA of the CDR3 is TGCAGCGTCGAACAGCCTCAAGAGACTCAGTACTTC. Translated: CSVEQPQETQYF.

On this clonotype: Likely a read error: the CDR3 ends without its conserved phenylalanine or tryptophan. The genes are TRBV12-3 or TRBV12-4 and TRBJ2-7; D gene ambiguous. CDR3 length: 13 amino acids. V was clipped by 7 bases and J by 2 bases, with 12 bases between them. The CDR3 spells CASTKRQAYEQYL. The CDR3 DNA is TGTGCCAGCACTAAGAGACAAGCCTACGAGCAGTACTTG.

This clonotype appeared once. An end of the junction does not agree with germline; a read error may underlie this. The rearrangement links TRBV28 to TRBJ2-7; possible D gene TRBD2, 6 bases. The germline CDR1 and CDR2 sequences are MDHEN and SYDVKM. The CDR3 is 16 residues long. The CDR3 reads CVSSSFRTWGVKEQYF. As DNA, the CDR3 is TGTGTCAGCAGTTCCTTCAGGACATGGGGGGTGAAGGAGCAGTACTTC.

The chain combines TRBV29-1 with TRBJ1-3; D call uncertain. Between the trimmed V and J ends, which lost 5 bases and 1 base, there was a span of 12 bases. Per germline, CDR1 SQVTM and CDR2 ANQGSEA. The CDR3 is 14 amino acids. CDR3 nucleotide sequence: TGCAGCGTTCCGGGATCCCAGTCTGGAAACACCATATATTTT. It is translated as CSVPGSQSGNTIYF.

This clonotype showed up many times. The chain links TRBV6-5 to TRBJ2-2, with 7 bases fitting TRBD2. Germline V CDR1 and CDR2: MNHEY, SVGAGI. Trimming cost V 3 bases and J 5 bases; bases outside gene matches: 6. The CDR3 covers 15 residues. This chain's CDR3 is CASSYRGRVTGELFF. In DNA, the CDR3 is TGTGCCAGCAGTTATCGTGGGAGGGTGACCGGGGAGCTGTTTTTT.

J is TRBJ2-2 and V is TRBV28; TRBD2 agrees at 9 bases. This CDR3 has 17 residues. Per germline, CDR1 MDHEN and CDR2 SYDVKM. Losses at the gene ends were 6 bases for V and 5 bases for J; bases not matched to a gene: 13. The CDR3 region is CASSSSAASGITGELFF. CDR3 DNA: TGTGCCAGCAGCTCATCCGCGGCTAGCGGGATTACCGGGGAGCTGTTTTTT.

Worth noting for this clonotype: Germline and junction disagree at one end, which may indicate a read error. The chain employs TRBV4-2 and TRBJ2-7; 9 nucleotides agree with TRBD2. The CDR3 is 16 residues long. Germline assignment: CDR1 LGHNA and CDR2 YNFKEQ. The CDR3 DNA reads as TGTACCAGCAGCCAAGATATAACTAGCGGGCCCTACGAGCAGTACTTC. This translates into CTSSQDITSGPYEQYF.

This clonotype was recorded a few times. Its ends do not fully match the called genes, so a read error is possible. The CDR3: CASRLGLTYEQYF. DNA for the CDR3: TGTGCCAGCAGGTTAGGACTCACCTACGAGCAGTACTTC. The chain couples TRBV11-2 to TRBJ2-7, with D possibly matching TRBD2 (5 bases). This CDR3 spans 13 amino acids. The germline gives CDR1 SGHAT, CDR2 FQNNGV. The complete variable domain, with remaining parts taken from reference TRBV11-2 and TRBJ2-7, reads EAGVAQSPRYKIIEKRQSVAFWCNPISGHATLYWYQQILGQGPKLLIQFQNNGVVDDSQLPKDRFSAERLKGVDSTLKIQPAKLEDSAVYLCASRLGLTYEQYFGPGTRLTVT.